A selection of T cell receptor beta chains follows, all from one sample in a study of T cell responses to AZD1222 COVID-19 vaccine. The table came from immunoSEQ multiplex PCR; TCRdb's copy has only in-frame clones and leaves some out. Of around 130,000 clones detected, about 88% appear once; the ten largest clones hold roughly 3.1%. Sample: peripheral blood, taken 28 days after the second AZD1222 dose. Receptors originate from an adult who received the AZD1222 COVID-19 vaccine. Each CDR3 is given with its conserved first and last residue. D genes are given only for firm matches. Size tells how often a clone was seen (once, few, many) or the class of an expanded clone, and some rows leave it out.

TRBJ2-3	TRBV29-1	.	.	TGCAGCGTTTGCGAGACAGTTACTAGCACAGATACGCAGTATTTT	CSVCETVTSTDTQYF
TRBJ1-2	TRBV3-1/TRBV3-2	.	.	TGTGCCAGCAGCCGTCGACAGAGCTATTCGGGCTACACCTTC	CASSRRQSYSGYTF
TRBJ1-4	TRBV13	.	.	TGTGCCAGCAGCAATAACGGAATTAATGAAAAACTGTTTTTT	CASSNNGINEKLFF
TRBJ1-2	TRBV19	.	.	TGTGCCAGTAGTAGAGATGACGGCAGGGACTATGGCTACACCTTC	CASSRDDGRDYGYTF
TRBJ1-1	TRBV14	.	.	TGTGCCAGCAGCCAAGATAGTACGACAGCGAACACTGAAGCTTTCTTT	CASSQDSTTANTEAFF
TRBJ1-2	TRBV12-2	.	.	TGTGCAAGTCGGGAAGAAGAGAGTAGGCGGGGCTACACCTTC	CASREEESRRGYTF
TRBJ1-4	TRBV29-1	.	.	TGCAGCGTGAAGACCGGAGCAACTAATGAAAAACTGTTTTTT	CSVKTGATNEKLFF
TRBJ1-5	TRBV5-1	.	.	TGCGCCAGCAGCTTGGTGGGGGCGGGCAATCAGCCCCAGCATTTT	CASSLVGAGNQPQHF
TRBJ1-2	TRBV6-2/TRBV6-3	.	.	TGTGCCAGCAGTCCGGACAGTAACTATGGCTACACCTTC	CASSPDSNYGYTF
TRBJ2-2	TRBV7-2	.	.	TGTGCCAGCACCCTCACAGGGAACACCGGGGAGCTGTTTTTT	CASTLTGNTGELFF
TRBJ1-2	TRBV5-1	.	.	TGCGCCAGCAGCTTGGGGGGCTTAGACTATGGCTACACCTTC	CASSLGGLDYGYTF
TRBJ2-5	TRBV10-1	few	.	TGCGCCAGCAGTGAGACGGGGTGGGGGACCCAGTACTTC	CASSETGWGTQYF
TRBJ2-2	TRBV9	.	TRBD1	TGTGCCAGCAGCACCGGGACAGGTCGGAAGAGCGGGGAGCTGTTTTTT	CASSTGTGRKSGELFF
TRBJ2-7	TRBV19	.	.	TGTGCCAGTAGTATAGGGGTCAGGGACGAGCAGTACTTC	CASSIGVRDEQYF
TRBJ2-7	TRBV5-1	.	.	TGCGCCAGCAGCCCGGACAGCGGCGCCCTCTACGAGCAGTACTTC	CASSPDSGALYEQYF
TRBJ1-5	TRBV6-1	.	.	TGTGCCAGCAGTGAAGCGGGCAATCAGCCCCAGCATTTT	CASSEAGNQPQHF
TRBJ2-7	TRBV18	.	.	TGTGCCAGCTCACCCTCGGGGGTATTTTACGAGCAGTACTTC	CASSPSGVFYEQYF
TRBJ2-7	TRBV2	.	.	TGTGCCAGCACCGAGCAAGCGTTCTCCTACGAGCAGTACTTC	CASTEQAFSYEQYF
TRBJ1-5	TRBV28	.	.	TGTGCCAGCAGCCCTGAGAGGGGAGGTTCGTATTATAGCAATCAGCCCCAGCATTTT	CASSPERGGSYYSNQPQHF
TRBJ2-7	TRBV4-1	few	TRBD1	TGCGCCAGCAGCCGAAGGGACAGGGACTACGAGCAGTACTTC	CASSRRDRDYEQYF
TRBJ2-3	TRBV19	.	.	TGTGCCAGTAGTCAGTTTGGACAGTCTAGCACAGATACGCAGTATTTT	CASSQFGQSSTDTQYF
TRBJ2-7	TRBV19	.	.	TGTGCCAGTAGACAGGGCTACGAGCAGTACTTC	CASRQGYEQYF
TRBJ2-3	TRBV7-9	once	.	TGTGCCAGCAGCCCCGACACAGATACGCAGTATTTT	CASSPDTDTQYF
TRBJ1-5	TRBV19	.	.	TGTGCCAGTAGTCCGTCGCGGGGTCAGCCCCAGCATTTT	CASSPSRGQPQHF
TRBJ2-5	TRBV6-5	.	.	TGTGCCACATTCACAGCGGAGACCCAGTACTTC	CATFTAETQYF
TRBJ2-1	TRBV4-1	.	.	TGCGCCAGCAGCCAAGTTGTGACGGACAATGAGCAGTTCTTC	CASSQVVTDNEQFF
TRBJ2-1	TRBV28	once	TRBD1	TGTGCCAGCAGTCCTCGACAGGGCTCCTACAATGAGCAGTTCTTC	CASSPRQGSYNEQFF
TRBJ1-3	TRBV5-6	few	.	TGTGCCAGCAGCTGGGCGGTAGGGGCGAGCTCTGGAAACACCATATATTTT	CASSWAVGASSGNTIYF
TRBJ2-3	TRBV9	.	TRBD2	TGTGCCAGCAGCGTAGGAAGCGGGGGGCTTCGGAGGACAGATACGCAGTATTTT	CASSVGSGGLRRTDTQYF
TRBJ1-5	TRBV21-1	.	.	TGTGCCAGCGGAGACAGGGTACTTCAGCCCCAGCATTTT	CASGDRVLQPQHF
TRBJ1-2	TRBV9	.	.	TGTGCCAGCAGCGTAGCCCAGGTCGGTAACTATGGCTACACCTTC	CASSVAQVGNYGYTF
TRBJ1-3	TRBV12-5	.	TRBD1	TGTGCTAGTGGTGGGCAGGGGGCTGGAGGAAACACCATATATTTT	CASGGQGAGGNTIYF
TRBJ1-4	TRBV4-1	once	.	TGCGCCAGCAGCCAAGCCAGGGGAAATGAAAAACTGTTTTTT	CASSQARGNEKLFF
TRBJ2-6	TRBV28	.	.	TGTGCCAGCCGACACGCTGGGGCCAACGTCCTGACTTTC	CASRHAGANVLTF
TRBJ2-3	TRBV7-8	.	.	TGTGCCAGCAGCGGACTAATCGAGGCAGATACGCAGTATTTT	CASSGLIEADTQYF
TRBJ1-2	TRBV5-1	.	TRBD1	TGCGCCAGCAGATGGACAGGGTTTTTTAGCGGGGATGGCTACACCTTC	CASRWTGFFSGDGYTF
TRBJ1-4	TRBV28	.	.	TGTGCCAGCAGTTTAAGCCCCCAAGGGGAAAAACTGTTTTTT	CASSLSPQGEKLFF
TRBJ1-6	TRBV19	.	TRBD1	TGTGCCAGTAGTATAAGGGGGCTCAATTCACCCCTCCACTTT	CASSIRGLNSPLHF
TRBJ2-3	TRBV19	.	TRBD2	TGTGCCAGTAGTATAAGCGGGGGGGCCAGAGATACGCAGTATTTT	CASSISGGARDTQYF
TRBJ2-5	TRBV7-8	.	TRBD1	TGTGCCAGCAGCCCTAGAAGGGACAGGGAGACCCAGTACTTC	CASSPRRDRETQYF
TRBJ1-2	TRBV29-1	.	.	TGCAGCGTTTGGGAAGGGGTCCCTGGGTATGGCTACACCTTC	CSVWEGVPGYGYTF
TRBJ2-2	TRBV4-2	.	TRBD2	TGTGCCAGCAGCCGACAGGCCGGGACTAGCGGGGACGGGGAGCTGTTTTTT	CASSRQAGTSGDGELFF
TRBJ2-7	TRBV28	.	TRBD1	TGTGCCAGCAGTTTTGACCTCCGGGACAGCTCCTACGAGCAGTACTTC	CASSFDLRDSSYEQYF
TRBJ2-7	TRBV7-9	.	.	TGTGCCAGCAGCCTCCGGGACATTACTTACGAGCAGTACTTC	CASSLRDITYEQYF
TRBJ2-7	TRBV6-5	.	TRBD1	TGTGCCAGCAGAACCGGCGGGACAGGGACAAACGAGCAGTACTTC	CASRTGGTGTNEQYF
TRBJ2-3	TRBV18	.	TRBD2	TGTGCCAGCTCACCACAAATTAGCGGGGGAATCACAGATACGCAGTATTTT	CASSPQISGGITDTQYF
TRBJ1-1	TRBV5-4	.	TRBD1	TGTGCCAGCAGCACGGACAGGGCATACACTGAAGCTTTCTTT	CASSTDRAYTEAFF
TRBJ1-1	TRBV6-5	.	.	TGTGCCAGCACCCTGACAGGGAACACTGAAGCTTTCTTT	CASTLTGNTEAFF
TRBJ1-5	TRBV30	.	TRBD1	TGTGCCTGGAGTACACAGGGGAATCAGCCCCAGCATTTT	CAWSTQGNQPQHF
TRBJ1-4	TRBV7-6	.	.	TGTGCCAGCAGCGGGGCAGAATTTGCCGAAAAACTGTTTTTT	CASSGAEFAEKLFF
TRBJ2-3	TRBV10-2	.	.	TGCGCCAGCACCCTCGGGGGTCGTTCCACAGATACGCAGTATTTT	CASTLGGRSTDTQYF
TRBJ1-2	TRBV12-3/TRBV12-4	.	.	TGTGCCAGCAGTTTAGGACTGACGGGGGGCTACACCTTC	CASSLGLTGGYTF
TRBJ1-5	TRBV28	.	.	TGTGCCAGCAGTTCCAAAAATACAGGGTTCCAGCCCCAGCATTTT	CASSSKNTGFQPQHF
TRBJ2-5	TRBV19	.	.	TGTGCCAGTAGTACCGCGGGAAACGCCCAGTACTTC	CASSTAGNAQYF